This T cell receptor (beta chain) was documented in a study of T-cell memory formation after mild COVID-19. V gave up 3 bases and J gave up 10 bases, with 23 bases separating them. CDR1 is DFQATT and CDR2 is SNEGSKA in the germline V gene (reference sequence). This CDR3 has 15 residues. This clonotype was seen repeatedly, ten times or more. TCRdb called the 5' RACE reads again in MiXCR, with one record for every CDR3 protein. Among approximately 450,000 distinct CDR3 sequences listed, approximately 18% were seen once. This TCR came from an adult woman who had mild COVID-19 (a few samples of this study predate the infection). Cell type and time point are not known. The genes are TRBV20-1 and TRBJ2-3; a possible D gene is TRBD1 (7 bases). Material for sequencing was PBMCs or a T cell subset sorted from them (not recorded which). CDR3 region: CSARSRGVEAGSQYF. CDR3 nucleotides: TGCAGTGCTAGGTCCAGGGGGGTTGAGGCGGGGTCGCAGTATTTT.